The 15 T cell receptor beta chains in this list originate from one sample, sequenced in a study of Graves' ophthalmopathy and Graves' hyperthyroidism. Beta-chain TCR CDR3 regions were amplified from RNA transcripts. The library came from an HTBI-primed first-round RT-PCR and a second-round multiplex PCR. Each CDR3 protein is one row after TCRdb ran MiXCR on the multiplex PCR reads. This table holds hundreds of thousands of distinct CDR3 sequences, about 24% found once. Material for sequencing was peripheral blood. The source of these receptors is a woman aged 18-29 years with stable Graves' hyperthyroidism. Some clones in this sample may be carry-over from other donors' samples.

This clonotype has a count of ten or more. The chain joins TRBV12-3 or TRBV12-4 to TRBJ1-2, with D hard to call. The CDR3 consists of 14 residues. V lost 6 bases, J lost 13 bases, and 24 bases lay in between. The CDR3 DNA follows: TGTGCCAGCAGCCCTCCCCCCCCAGGACTGAGCTGCACCTTC. Protein product: CASSPPPPGLSCTF.

The V call is TRBV2, the J call TRBJ2-7; D not resolved. From germline, CDR1 is SNHLY and CDR2 FYNNEI. This CDR3 has 14 residues. The V end lost 4 bases, the J end lost 5 bases, and 15 bases lay between the germline ends. The CDR3 DNA follows: TGTGCCAGCAGTGTTAGGGTGGATGGGAACGAGCAGTACTTC. Translating gives CASSVRVDGNEQYF. Looking up the rest from reference TRBV2 and TRBJ2-7 gives the full variable domain: EPEVTQTPSHQVTQMGQEVILRCVPISNHLYFYWYRQILGQKVEFLVSFYNNEISEKSEIFDDQFSVERPDGSNFTLKIRSTKLEDSAMYFCASSVRVDGNEQYFGPGTRLTVT.

This chain uses TRBV27 with TRBJ2-5; 9 nucleotides match TRBD1. Germline CDR1 is MNHEY and CDR2 is SMNVEV (reference sequence). This CDR3 is 15 amino acids long. The V gene end was trimmed by 6 bases and the J gene end by 0 bases; junction bases not matched to a gene: 5. The CDR3 DNA sequence: TGTGCCAGCAGACCGGGACAGGGAAACCAAGAGACCCAGTACTTC. It specifies CASRPGQGNQETQYF.

The sample holds a few counts of this clonotype. This chain links TRBV3-1 with TRBJ2-7, with 9 bases fitting TRBD2. Germline CDR1 LGHDT, CDR2 YNNKEL (reference sequence). Losses at the gene ends were 4 bases for V and 6 bases for J; bases not matched to a gene: 7. The CDR3 length is 14 residues. The CDR3 region has the DNA TGTGCCAGCAGCCGGCGGGGAGCGGGAGGCGAGCAGTACTTC. Its translation is CASSRRGAGGEQYF.

Details on this clonotype: One end of the junction does not line up with germline, which may come from a read error. The gene calls are TRBV2 and TRBJ2-4, with 9 nucleotides matching TRBD1. The CDR3 length is 12 residues. Germline V CDR1 and CDR2: SNHLY, FYNNEI. CDR3: CASRRTGDIKYF. CDR3 nucleotides: TGTGCCAGCAGAAGGACAGGGGACATTAAGTACTTC. Combining the CDR3 with reference TRBV2 and TRBJ2-4 gives the whole variable domain EPEVTQTPSHQVTQMGQEVILRCVPISNHLYFYWYRQILGQKVEFLVSFYNNEISEKSEIFDDQFSVERPDGSNFTLKIRSTKLEDSAMYFCASRRTGDIKYFGAGTRLSVL.

In its sample, this clonotype was seen many times. The CDR3 DNA reads TGTGCCAGCAGCTCGACAGGGGCGGGAATCTGGCCCCAGCATTTT. Amino acids: CASSSTGAGIWPQHF. This chain connects TRBV6-2 or TRBV6-3 to TRBJ1-5, with TRBD1 identical over 8 bases. Germline values: CDR1 MNHEY, CDR2 SVGEGT. This CDR3 has 15 residues. Trimming took 6 bases from V and 9 from J; bases not matched to a gene: 13.

The rearrangement joins TRBV5-6 to TRBJ1-5; maybe TRBD1 (5 bases). Germline assignment: CDR1 SGHDT and CDR2 YYEEEE. Trimming took off 4 bases at V and 2 bases at J, with 16 bases between the two ends. The CDR3 extends over 16 amino acids. Here the CDR3 reads CASSTRDLRGNQPQHF. The CDR3 bases are TGTGCCAGCAGCACCCGGGACCTTCGCGGCAATCAGCCCCAGCATTTT.

CDR3 protein: CASSLATGVATEAFF. CDR3 coding DNA: TGCGCCAGCAGCTTGGCAACAGGGGTGGCCACTGAAGCTTTCTTT. The chain joins TRBV5-1 to TRBJ1-1; 7 bases are a match to TRBD1. The V gene's germline CDR1 is SGHRS and CDR2 YFSETQ. With 0 bases clipped from V and 4 bases from J, the junction kept 6 bases outside the gene matches. The CDR3 sequence is 15 residues long.

Ten or more counts support this clonotype. The gene calls are TRBV15 and TRBJ2-7; D remains ambiguous. The CDR3 has 15 amino acids. Trimming shortened V by 5 bases and J by 1 base, and 15 bases separated the two germline ends. The germline CDR1 and CDR2 sequences are LNHNV and YYDKDF (reference sequence). CDR3 DNA: TGTGCCACCAGCCCCCCCGGCACCGGATCCTACGAGCAGTACTTC. This gives the protein CATSPPGTGSYEQYF.

CDR3 protein: CASSWRVAGPGEQYF. The CDR3 DNA follows: TGTGCCAGCAGTTGGCGGGTGGCAGGGCCAGGGGAGCAGTACTTC. The chain recombines TRBV28 with TRBJ2-7; D may be TRBD1 or TRBD2 (5 bases each). Trimming left V 4 bases short and J 7 bases short, with 20 bases between. Germline-derived CDR1 and CDR2 are MDHEN and SYDVKM. This CDR3 region has 15 residues. Full variable domain (missing parts from reference TRBV28 and TRBJ2-7): DVKVTQSSRYLVKRTGEKVFLECVQDMDHENMFWYRQDPGLGLRLIYFSYDVKMKEKGDIPEGYSVSREKKERFSLILESASTNQTSMYLCASSWRVAGPGEQYFGPGTRLTVT.

This sequence joins TRBV19 and TRBJ2-5, with D possibly called TRBD1 or TRBD2 (5 bases each). This CDR3 is built from 15 residues. Germline V lookup: CDR1 LNHDA, CDR2 SQIVND (reference sequence). V was shortened by 7 bases and J by 9 bases, with 24 bases between the two germline ends. The CDR3 here is CASNLAGTADVAQYF. The CDR3 DNA is TGTGCCAGTAACCTAGCCGGGACGGCCGATGTGGCCCAGTACTTC.

This clonotype occurred many times. This sequence joins TRBV12-3 or TRBV12-4 and TRBJ1-2; D ambiguous. CDR3 length equals 13 residues. The V end was cut by 6 bases, the J end by 8 bases, with 16 bases between. CDR3 DNA sequence: TGTGCCAGCAGGAGAAACATGGCAGGCGGCTACACCTTC. Translated: CASRRNMAGGYTF.

The V gene is TRBV28, the J gene TRBJ2-7; perhaps TRBD2 as D (6 bases). V was clipped by 3 bases and J by 4 bases, with 10 bases between them. Germline V gene data show CDR1 as MDHEN and CDR2 as SYDVKM. The CDR3 is 13 amino acids. DNA of the CDR3: TGTGCCAGCAGTTTGCAGGGAGGTTACGAGCAGTACGTC. As protein: CASSLQGGYEQYV.

This clonotype showed up many times. The rearrangement uses TRBV12-3 or TRBV12-4 and TRBJ1-2; no definite D call. Trimming shortened V by 2 bases and J by 4 bases, and 8 bases separated the two germline ends. This CDR3 region has 13 residues. In DNA form, the CDR3 reads TGTGCCAGCAGTTTACGGGATTTCTATGGCTACACCTTC. Its translation: CASSLRDFYGYTF.

This clonotype appeared many times. The gene calls are TRBV11-1 and TRBJ2-7; no definite D call. The CDR3 consists of 12 residues. V was pared by 5 bases and J by 2 bases, with 7 bases between. From germline, CDR1 is SGHAT and CDR2 FQDESV (reference sequence). The CDR3: CASSVRPYEQYF. The CDR3 bases are TGTGCCAGCAGCGTAAGGCCCTACGAGCAGTACTTC. Together with reference TRBV11-1 and TRBJ2-7, the CDR3 gives the full variable domain: EAEVAQSPRYKITEKSQAVAFWCDPISGHATLYWYRQILGQGPELLVQFQDESVVDDSQLPKDRFSAERLKGVDSTLKIQPAELGDSAMYLCASSVRPYEQYFGPGTRLTVT.